Listed below are T cell receptor beta chains from one sample, sequenced in a study of OX40 agonist ivuxolimab in advanced cancers. Generated by immunoSEQ multiplex PCR, the TCRdb table keeps only in-frame clones and is missing some. The sample consists of 45,000 to 50,000 clones, 70% to 90% of them appearing once. This sample comprised CD4+ or CD8+ T cells sorted from blood, obtained in a trial of the OX40 agonist ivuxolimab. These receptors originate from an adult with an advanced solid tumor such as melanoma, head and neck, liver or kidney cancer. Both conserved end residues are part of each CDR3. Each record gives: V gene, J gene, D gene, clone size, CDR3 DNA, CDR3 protein. A D gene is named only where the DNA matches it firmly. Size is omitted from some rows. Given values are once, few, many or a class for expanded clones.

TRBV7-3	TRBJ1-1	NA	NA	TGTGCCAGCAGCTCGTGGGCCTCCGGCGGGGCTGAAGCTTTCTTT	CASSSWASGGAEAFF
TRBV7-9	TRBJ2-3	TRBD1	NA	TGTGCCAGCTCGACGACAGGGTCGCACACAGATACGCAGTATTTT	CASSTTGSHTDTQYF
TRBV29-1	TRBJ1-1	TRBD1	NA	TGCAGCGGAGTAGCCTTGGGACAGCGGAACACTGAAGCTTTCTTT	CSGVALGQRNTEAFF
TRBV12-5	TRBJ2-2	NA	NA	TGTGCTAGTGGCTACATCCCCGGGGAGCTGTTTTTT	CASGYIPGELFF
TRBV21-1	TRBJ2-2	NA	NA	TGTGCCAGCACCCTCGGGCAGGGAGGCACCGGGGAGCTGTTTTTT	CASTLGQGGTGELFF
TRBV12-1	TRBJ2-7	NA	NA	TGTGCCAGCAGCTTGCCCACACAGGGGGCATGGGGCGAGCAGTACTTC	CASSLPTQGAWGEQYF
TRBV6-5	TRBJ2-1	NA	once	TGTGCCAGCACCGAACATGCAACCTACTTCGTTGAGCAGTTCTTC	CASTEHATYFVEQFF
TRBV7-6	TRBJ2-1	TRBD2	NA	TGTGCCAGCAGACCCGGACTAGCGGGTGACAATGAGCAGTTCTTC	CASRPGLAGDNEQFF
TRBV19	TRBJ2-1	NA	NA	TGTGCCAGTAGAACCCGCGGGACCCCGGGGAATGAGCAGTTCTTC	CASRTRGTPGNEQFF
TRBV7-3	TRBJ2-5	TRBD2	few	TGTGCCAGCAGCTCCAGCGGGGGCCTACAAGAGACCCAGTACTTC	CASSSSGGLQETQYF
TRBV15	TRBJ2-7	NA	NA	TGTGCCACCAGCAGGGCAACCAGCTCCTACGAGCAGTACTTC	CATSRATSSYEQYF
TRBV27	TRBJ1-1	NA	NA	TGTGCCAGCAGTTTACTCGGCAGATTGAACACTGAAGCTTTCTTT	CASSLLGRLNTEAFF
TRBV5-5	TRBJ1-5	NA	NA	TGTGCCAGCAGCTTGGAACAGGGACATCAGCCCCAGCATTTT	CASSLEQGHQPQHF
TRBV7-3	TRBJ2-1	NA	NA	TGTGCCAGCGGCCAGAGGGACAATGAGCAGTTCTTC	CASGQRDNEQFF
TRBV6-5	TRBJ2-7	NA	NA	TGTGCCAGCAGTTACTCCGGGGTGATTAGCTCCTACGAGCAGTACTTC	CASSYSGVISSYEQYF
TRBV13	TRBJ2-7	NA	NA	TGTGCCAGCAGCTTACTGGCCGACGAGCAGTACTTC	CASSLLADEQYF
TRBV6-5	TRBJ2-7	NA	NA	TGTGCCAGCACTTCCGGTCTGTGGGAGCAGTACTTC	CASTSGLWEQYF
TRBV4-3	TRBJ2-7	TRBD1	NA	TGCGCCAGCAGCCGCGGGACAGGGGAACGGAACGAGCAGTACTTC	CASSRGTGERNEQYF
TRBV15	TRBJ2-3	TRBD2	NA	TGTGCCATTTGGACTAGCGGGGTTGGGGCAGATACGCAGTATTTT	CAIWTSGVGADTQYF
TRBV6-1	TRBJ2-6	NA	NA	TGTGCCAGCAGTCACGGGCATACCTTCCTGACTTTC	CASSHGHTFLTF
TRBV10-1	TRBJ2-7	NA	NA	TGCGCCAGCGGGACGGGCCACGAGCAGTACTTC	CASGTGHEQYF
TRBV25-1	TRBJ2-7	NA	NA	TGTGCCAGCAGTGAATCCCTCTACGAGCAGTACTTC	CASSESLYEQYF
TRBV10-3	TRBJ2-5	TRBD2	NA	TGTGCCATCAGGGGACTAGCGGAAGAGACCCAGTACTTC	CAIRGLAEETQYF
TRBV27	TRBJ2-1	NA	NA	TGTGCCAGCAGTCTATCCGCGGTACTCAATGAGCAGTTCTTC	CASSLSAVLNEQFF
TRBV9	TRBJ2-7	NA	NA	TGTGCCAGCAGCCCCAGGACAGGGAGTGTGAGCGGGAGGCCTTACGAGCAGTACTTC	CASSPRTGSVSGRPYEQYF
TRBV7-9	TRBJ1-1	NA	NA	TGTGCCAGCACCTCTTTAGGGGAGAACACTGAAGCTTTCTTT	CASTSLGENTEAFF
TRBV9	TRBJ2-3	NA	NA	TGTGCCAGCAGCCCCACGCCGTCGGGGAGCCTCACAGATACGCAGTATTTT	CASSPTPSGSLTDTQYF
TRBV19	TRBJ1-2	TRBD1	NA	TGTGCCAGTAGTATTGGGGGACAGTTTTATGGCTACACCTTC	CASSIGGQFYGYTF
TRBV27	TRBJ2-1	TRBD2	NA	TGTGCCAGCAGTTTATCGATACTAGCGGAGGGGCTCTTC	CASSLSILAEGLF
TRBV27	TRBJ2-3	TRBD2	NA	TGTGCCAGCAGTTTAGGGTCTAGCGGAAGCACAGATACGCAGTATTTT	CASSLGSSGSTDTQYF
TRBV4-3	TRBJ2-7	NA	NA	TGCGCCAGCAGCCAGGACGGCAGGTACGAGCAGTACTTC	CASSQDGRYEQYF
TRBV6-1	TRBJ1-3	NA	NA	TGTGCCAGCAGTGAAGAGTTATACTCTGGAAACACCATATATTTT	CASSEELYSGNTIYF
TRBV7-2	TRBJ1-1	NA	NA	TGTGCCAGCAGCTTAGGGGCGGGAAGGTACACTGAAGCTTTCTTT	CASSLGAGRYTEAFF
TRBV19	TRBJ2-5	TRBD2	NA	TGTGCCAGTAGTATCGGGGGGGGTTTTCAAGAGACCCAGTACTTC	CASSIGGGFQETQYF
TRBV13	TRBJ2-7	NA	NA	TGTGCCAGCAGCTTAGGCACGAGGAGCTCCTACGAGCAGTACTTC	CASSLGTRSSYEQYF
TRBV27	TRBJ2-3	NA	NA	TGTGCCAGCAGTTTTAACACAGATACGCAGTATTTT	CASSFNTDTQYF
TRBV27	TRBJ2-1	NA	NA	TGTGCCAGCAGTCCCCATGACAGGTACAATGAGCAGTTCTTC	CASSPHDRYNEQFF
TRBV5-4	TRBJ2-2	NA	NA	TGTGCCACCCTTGGTGGGTCCGGGGAGCTGTTTTTT	CATLGGSGELFF
TRBV5-1	TRBJ2-7	NA	NA	TGCGCCAGCAGCCGGGGAACGGTATCCCTGGGGTACGAGCAGTACTTC	CASSRGTVSLGYEQYF
TRBV7-6	TRBJ1-5	NA	NA	TGTGCCAGCTCTAGAGCCGGTAGCAATCAGCCCCAGCATTTT	CASSRAGSNQPQHF
TRBV5-4	TRBJ1-1	NA	once	TGTGCCAGCAGCGACCTGCGCGGGGGCCGAGTTGGCACTGAAGCTTTCTTT	CASSDLRGGRVGTEAFF
TRBV19	TRBJ2-1	NA	NA	TGTGCCTCAATAAGACATGCTGGATCCGATGAGCAGTTCTTC	CASIRHAGSDEQFF